This TCR beta chain was found in a study of tissue T cells after allogeneic stem cell transplantation. Germline CDR1 SGHNT, CDR2 YYREEE (reference sequence). The CDR3 runs to 14 residues. The germline V and J ends were trimmed by 3 bases and 7 bases, with 11 bases remaining between them. Method: immunoSEQ multiplex PCR; TCRdb's copy keeps in-frame clones and lacks some. Altogether roughly 6,100 clones are present, 60% to 80% being singletons, with the ten largest covering approximately 7%. The chain links TRBV5-4 to TRBJ1-6; D is ambiguous. The specimen comprised tissue from the rectum, sampled at autopsy. The receptor was derived from a woman aged 18 to 55 with breast cancer. CDR3: CASSSGTVNSPLHF. The CDR3, as DNA: TGTGCCAGCAGCTCGGGCACGGTCAATTCACCCCTCCACTTT.